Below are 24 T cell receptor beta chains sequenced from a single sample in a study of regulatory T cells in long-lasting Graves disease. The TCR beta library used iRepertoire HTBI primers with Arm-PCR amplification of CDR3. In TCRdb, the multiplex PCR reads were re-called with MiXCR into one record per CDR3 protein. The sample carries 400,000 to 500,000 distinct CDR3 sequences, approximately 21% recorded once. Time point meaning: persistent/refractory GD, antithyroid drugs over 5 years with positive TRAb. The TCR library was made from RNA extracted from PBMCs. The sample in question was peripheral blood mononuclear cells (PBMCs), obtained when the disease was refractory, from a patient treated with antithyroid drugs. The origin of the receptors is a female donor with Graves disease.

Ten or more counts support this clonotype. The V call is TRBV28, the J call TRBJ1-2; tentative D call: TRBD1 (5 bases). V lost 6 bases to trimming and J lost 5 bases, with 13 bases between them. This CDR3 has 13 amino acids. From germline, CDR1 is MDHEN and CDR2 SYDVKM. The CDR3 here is CASRVDRFYGYTF. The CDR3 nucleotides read TGTGCCAGCAGGGTCGACAGATTTTATGGCTACACCTTC.

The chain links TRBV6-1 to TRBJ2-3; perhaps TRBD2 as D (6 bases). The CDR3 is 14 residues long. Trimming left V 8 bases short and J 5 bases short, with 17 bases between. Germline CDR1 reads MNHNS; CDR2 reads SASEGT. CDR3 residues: CASGGDRGLDTQYF. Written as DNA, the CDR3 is TGTGCCAGCGGCGGGGACCGCGGATTAGATACGCAGTATTTT.

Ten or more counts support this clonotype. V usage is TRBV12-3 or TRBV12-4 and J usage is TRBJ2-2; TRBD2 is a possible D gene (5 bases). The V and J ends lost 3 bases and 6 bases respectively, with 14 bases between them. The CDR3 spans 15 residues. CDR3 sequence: CASSFGRGAAGELFF. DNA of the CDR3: TGTGCCAGCAGTTTTGGCCGGGGTGCTGCCGGGGAGCTGTTTTTT.

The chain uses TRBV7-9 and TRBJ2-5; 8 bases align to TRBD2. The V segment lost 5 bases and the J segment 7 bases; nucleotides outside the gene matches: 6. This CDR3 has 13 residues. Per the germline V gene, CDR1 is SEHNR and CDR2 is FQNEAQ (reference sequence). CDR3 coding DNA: TGTGCCAGCAGCCCAACTAGCGGAGGGACCCAGTACTTC. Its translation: CASSPTSGGTQYF.

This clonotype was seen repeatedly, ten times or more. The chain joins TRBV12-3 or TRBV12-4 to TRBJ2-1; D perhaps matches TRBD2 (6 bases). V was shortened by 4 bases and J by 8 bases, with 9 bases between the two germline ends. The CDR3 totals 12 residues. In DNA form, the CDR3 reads TGTGCCAGCAGTTCAGCGGGCTATGAGCAGTTCTTC. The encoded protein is CASSSAGYEQFF.

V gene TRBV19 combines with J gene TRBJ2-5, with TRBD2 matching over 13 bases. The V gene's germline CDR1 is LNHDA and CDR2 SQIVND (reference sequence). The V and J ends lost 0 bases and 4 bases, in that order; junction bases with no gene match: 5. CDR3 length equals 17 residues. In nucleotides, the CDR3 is TGTGCCAGTAGTATAGATGGACTAGCGGGAGAGAGAGAGACCCAGTACTTC. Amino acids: CASSIDGLAGERETQYF.

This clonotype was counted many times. The CDR3 DNA reads as TGTGCCACGCCTGCAACACAAGAGACCCAGTACTTC. This gives the protein CATPATQETQYF. V usage is TRBV10-3 and J usage is TRBJ2-5; D not certain. V lost 10 bases, J lost 2 bases, and 11 bases lay in between. CDR1 and CDR2 (germline): ENHRY, SYGVKD. This CDR3 is 12 amino acids long.

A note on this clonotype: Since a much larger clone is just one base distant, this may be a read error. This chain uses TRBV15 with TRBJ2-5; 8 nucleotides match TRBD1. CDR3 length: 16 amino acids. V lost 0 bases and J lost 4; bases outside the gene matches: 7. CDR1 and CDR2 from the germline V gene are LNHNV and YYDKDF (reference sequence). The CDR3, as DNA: TGTGCCACCAGCAGAGATTCAGGGGGCGAGCGAGAGACCCAGTACTTC. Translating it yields CATSRDSGGERETQYF.

The CDR3 spells CASSYQRNYEQYF. CDR3 sequence (DNA): TGTGCCAGCAGCTACCAGCGGAACTACGAGCAGTACTTC. This chain uses TRBV7-2 with TRBJ2-7; D may be TRBD2 (5 bases). CDR1 is SGHTA, CDR2 FQGNSA, per germline. This CDR3 has 13 amino acids. Trimming cost V 4 bases and J 3 bases, with 10 bases left between them.

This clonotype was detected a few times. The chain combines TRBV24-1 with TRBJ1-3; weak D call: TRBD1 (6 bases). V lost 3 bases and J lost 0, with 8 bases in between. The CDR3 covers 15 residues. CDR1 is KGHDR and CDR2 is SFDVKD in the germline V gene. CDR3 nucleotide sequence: TGTGCCACCAGTGATCCGGGGGCCTCTGGAAACACCATATATTTT. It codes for CATSDPGASGNTIYF.

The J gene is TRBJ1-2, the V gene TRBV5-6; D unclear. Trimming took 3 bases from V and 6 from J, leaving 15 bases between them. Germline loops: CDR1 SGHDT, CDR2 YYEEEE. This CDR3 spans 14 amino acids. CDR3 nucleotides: TGTGCCAGCAGCTGGCCCGGCAATTTCGATGGCTACACCTTC. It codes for CASSWPGNFDGYTF.

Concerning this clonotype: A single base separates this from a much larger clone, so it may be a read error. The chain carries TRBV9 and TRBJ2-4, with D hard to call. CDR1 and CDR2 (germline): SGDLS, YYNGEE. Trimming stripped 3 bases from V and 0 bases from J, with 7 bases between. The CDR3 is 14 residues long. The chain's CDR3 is CASSADLAKNIQYF. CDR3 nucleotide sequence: TGTGCCAGCAGCGCAGACCTAGCCAAAAACATTCAGTACTTC.

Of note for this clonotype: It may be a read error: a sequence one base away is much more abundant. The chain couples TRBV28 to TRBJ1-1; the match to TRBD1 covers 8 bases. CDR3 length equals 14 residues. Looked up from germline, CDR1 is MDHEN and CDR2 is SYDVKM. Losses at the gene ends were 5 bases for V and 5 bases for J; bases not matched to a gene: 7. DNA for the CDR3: TGTGCCAGCAGTCGCTCAGGGGGCCGGACTGAAGCTTTCTTT. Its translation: CASSRSGGRTEAFF.

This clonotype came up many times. This chain's CDR3 is CAISESPRETQYF. The DNA of the CDR3 is TGTGCCATCAGTGAGTCGCCGAGGGAGACCCAGTACTTC. The V gene is TRBV10-3, the J gene TRBJ2-5; D uncertain. This CDR3 is built from 13 residues. CDR1 is ENHRY, CDR2 SYGVKD, per germline. The V end was cut by 0 bases, the J end by 5 bases, with 7 bases between.

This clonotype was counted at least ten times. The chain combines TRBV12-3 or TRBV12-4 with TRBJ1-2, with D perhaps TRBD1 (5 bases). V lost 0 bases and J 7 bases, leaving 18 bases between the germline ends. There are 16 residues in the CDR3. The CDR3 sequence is CASSLAPGAGVGGYTF. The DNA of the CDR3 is TGTGCCAGCAGTTTAGCCCCGGGAGCGGGGGTGGGTGGCTACACCTTC.

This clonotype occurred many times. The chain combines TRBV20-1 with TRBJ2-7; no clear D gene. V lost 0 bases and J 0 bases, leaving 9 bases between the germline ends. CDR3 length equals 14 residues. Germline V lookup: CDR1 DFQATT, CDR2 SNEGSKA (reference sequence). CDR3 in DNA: TGCAGTGCTAGAGAAGACGCTAGCTCCTACGAGCAGTACTTC. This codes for CSAREDASSYEQYF.

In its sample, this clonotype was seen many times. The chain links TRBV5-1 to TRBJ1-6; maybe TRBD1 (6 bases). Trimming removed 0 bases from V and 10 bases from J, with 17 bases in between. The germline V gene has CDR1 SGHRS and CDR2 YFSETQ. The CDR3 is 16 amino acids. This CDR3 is CASSLVVGAGVSPLHF. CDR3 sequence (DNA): TGCGCCAGCAGCTTGGTGGTCGGAGCAGGGGTGTCACCCCTCCACTTT.

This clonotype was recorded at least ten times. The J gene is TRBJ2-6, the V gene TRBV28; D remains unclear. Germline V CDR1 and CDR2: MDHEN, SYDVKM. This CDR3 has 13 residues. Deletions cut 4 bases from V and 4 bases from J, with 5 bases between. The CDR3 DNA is TGTGCCAGCAGTTCAACGGGGGCCAACGTCCTGACTTTC. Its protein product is CASSSTGANVLTF.

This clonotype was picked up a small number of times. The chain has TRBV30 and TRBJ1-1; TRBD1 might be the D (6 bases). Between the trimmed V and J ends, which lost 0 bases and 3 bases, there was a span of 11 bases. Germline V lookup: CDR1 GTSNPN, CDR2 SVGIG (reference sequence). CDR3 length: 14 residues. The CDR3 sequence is CAWSVRSGDTEAFF. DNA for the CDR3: TGTGCCTGGAGTGTACGTTCAGGGGACACTGAAGCTTTCTTT.

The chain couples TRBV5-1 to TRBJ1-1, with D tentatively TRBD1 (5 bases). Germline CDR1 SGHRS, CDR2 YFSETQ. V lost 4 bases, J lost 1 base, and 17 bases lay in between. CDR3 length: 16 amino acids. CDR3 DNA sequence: TGCGCCAGCAGCACGGGAGTGGCAGGGCCGAACACTGAAGCTTTCTTT. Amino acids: CASSTGVAGPNTEAFF.

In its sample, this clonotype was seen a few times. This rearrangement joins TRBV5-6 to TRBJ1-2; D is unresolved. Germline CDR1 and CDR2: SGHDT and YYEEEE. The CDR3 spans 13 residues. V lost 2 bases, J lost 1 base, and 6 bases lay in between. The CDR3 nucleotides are TGTGCCAGCAGCTTTGAGATTAACTATGGCTACACCTTC. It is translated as CASSFEINYGYTF. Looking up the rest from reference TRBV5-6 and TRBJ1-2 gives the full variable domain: DAGVTQSPTHLIKTRGQQVTLRCSPKSGHDTVSWYQQALGQGPQFIFQYYEEEERQRGNFPDRFSGHQFPNYSSELNVNALLLGDSALYLCASSFEINYGYTFGSGTRLTVV.

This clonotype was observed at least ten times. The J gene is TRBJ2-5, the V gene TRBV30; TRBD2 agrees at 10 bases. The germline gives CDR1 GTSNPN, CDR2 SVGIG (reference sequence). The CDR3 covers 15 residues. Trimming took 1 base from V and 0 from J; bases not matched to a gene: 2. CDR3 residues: CAWSGTSGNQETQYF. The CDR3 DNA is TGTGCCTGGAGTGGAACTAGCGGGAACCAAGAGACCCAGTACTTC.

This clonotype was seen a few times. The CDR3 DNA reads TGTGCCAGTGAGGACAGGGCCTATGGCTACACCTTC. Its translation is CASEDRAYGYTF. V usage is TRBV19 and J usage is TRBJ1-2, with TRBD1 matching over 8 bases. The ends lost 8 bases at V and 4 bases at J; junction bases unmatched: 3. The germline V gene encodes CDR1 LNHDA and CDR2 SQIVND (reference sequence). The CDR3 is 12 amino acids.

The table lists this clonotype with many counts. CDR3 bases: TGCAGTGCTCCCAAGCTAGGGGCGAGGGGAAACACTGAAGCTTTCTTT. It encodes CSAPKLGARGNTEAFF. This chain connects TRBV20-1 to TRBJ1-1; D may be TRBD1 (5 bases). Between the trimmed V and J ends, which lost 5 bases and 2 bases, there was a span of 21 bases. The CDR3 length is 16 residues. Germline V CDR1 and CDR2: DFQATT, SNEGSKA (reference sequence).